The T cell receptor beta chain under discussion was sequenced for a study of blood T cell repertoires in COVID-19. Study-level background: Researchers got acute and convalescent COVID-19 samples from the United States, Italy and Spain. From T cells, B-cell-depleted T cells, or PBMCs came the material, which was cDNA or gDNA.

Per the authors' pipeline: The authors estimated nucleated cell counts from reference gene primer amplification. Clones were read by immunoSEQ multiplex PCR, and TCRdb kept only the in-frame ones, dropping some. V, J and clone size derive from that table, while D and trimming were established from the DNA sequence. The repertoire consists of a few hundred thousand clones, with 75% to 90% occurring once and the leading ten covering about 3.6%. CDR1 is SGHTA, CDR2 FQGNSA, per germline. This CDR3 is built from 14 residues. The V end lost 3 bases, the J end lost 7 bases, and 15 bases lay between the germline ends.

The chain couples TRBV7-2 to TRBJ1-2; D perhaps matches TRBD1 (6 bases). Material for sequencing was peripheral blood. The TCR originated in a woman between 18 and 29 years old with acute or convalescent COVID-19. The CDR3 loop reads CASSFIAGESGYTF. CDR3 nucleotides: TGTGCCAGCAGCTTTATCGCAGGGGAATCTGGCTACACCTTC.